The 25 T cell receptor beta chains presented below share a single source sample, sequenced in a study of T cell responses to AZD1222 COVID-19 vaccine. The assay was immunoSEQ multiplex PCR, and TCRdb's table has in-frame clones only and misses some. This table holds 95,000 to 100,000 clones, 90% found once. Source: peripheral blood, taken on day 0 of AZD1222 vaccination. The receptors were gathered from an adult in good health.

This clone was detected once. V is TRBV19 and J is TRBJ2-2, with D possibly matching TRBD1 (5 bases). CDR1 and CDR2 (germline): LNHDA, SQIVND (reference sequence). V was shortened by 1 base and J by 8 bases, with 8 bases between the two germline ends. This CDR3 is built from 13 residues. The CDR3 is CASSIAGFGELFF. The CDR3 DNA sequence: TGTGCCAGTAGTATAGCAGGGTTTGGGGAGCTGTTTTTT. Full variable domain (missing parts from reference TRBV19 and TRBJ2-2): DGGITQSPKYLFRKEGQNVTLSCEQNLNHDAMYWYRQDPGQGLRLIYYSQIVNDFQKGDIAEGYSVSREKKESFPLTVTSAQKNPTAFYLCASSIAGFGELFFGEGSRLTVL.

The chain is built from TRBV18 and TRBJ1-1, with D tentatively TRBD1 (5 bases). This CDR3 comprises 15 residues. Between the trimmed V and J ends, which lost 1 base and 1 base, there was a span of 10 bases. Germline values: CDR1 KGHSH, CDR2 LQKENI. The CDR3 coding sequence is TGTGCCAGCTCACCACTTCCCGGGGGGAACACTGAAGCTTTCTTT. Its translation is CASSPLPGGNTEAFF.

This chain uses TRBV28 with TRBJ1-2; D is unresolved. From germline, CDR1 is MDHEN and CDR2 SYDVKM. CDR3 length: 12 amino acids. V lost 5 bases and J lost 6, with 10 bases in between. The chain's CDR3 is CASSLRPDGYTF. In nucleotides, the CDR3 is TGTGCCAGCAGTCTCCGACCAGATGGCTACACCTTC.

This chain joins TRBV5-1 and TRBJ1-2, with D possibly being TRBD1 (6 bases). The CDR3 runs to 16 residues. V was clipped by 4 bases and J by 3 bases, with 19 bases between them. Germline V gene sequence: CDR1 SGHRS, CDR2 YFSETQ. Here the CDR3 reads CASSPQGRTWDYGYTF. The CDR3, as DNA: TGCGCCAGCAGCCCACAGGGCCGGACTTGGGACTATGGCTACACCTTC.

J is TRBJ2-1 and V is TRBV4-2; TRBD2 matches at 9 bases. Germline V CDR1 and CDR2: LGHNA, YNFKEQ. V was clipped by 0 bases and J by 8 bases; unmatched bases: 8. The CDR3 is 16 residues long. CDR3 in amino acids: CASSQDPSGGRDEQFF. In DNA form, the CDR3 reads TGTGCCAGCAGCCAAGATCCCAGCGGGGGGCGGGATGAGCAGTTCTTC.

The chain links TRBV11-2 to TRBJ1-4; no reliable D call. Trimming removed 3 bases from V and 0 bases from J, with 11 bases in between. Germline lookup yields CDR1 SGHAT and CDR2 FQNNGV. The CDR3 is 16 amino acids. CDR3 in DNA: TGTGCCAGCAGCTTTAACCAGCCTGCAACTAATGAAAAACTGTTTTTT. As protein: CASSFNQPATNEKLFF.

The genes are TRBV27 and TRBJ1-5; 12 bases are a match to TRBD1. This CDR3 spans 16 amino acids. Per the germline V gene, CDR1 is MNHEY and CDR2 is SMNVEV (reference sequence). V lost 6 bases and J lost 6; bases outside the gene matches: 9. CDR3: CASSRRGQGAGQPQHF. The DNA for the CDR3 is TGTGCCAGCAGCCGGCGGGGACAGGGGGCTGGTCAGCCCCAGCATTTT.

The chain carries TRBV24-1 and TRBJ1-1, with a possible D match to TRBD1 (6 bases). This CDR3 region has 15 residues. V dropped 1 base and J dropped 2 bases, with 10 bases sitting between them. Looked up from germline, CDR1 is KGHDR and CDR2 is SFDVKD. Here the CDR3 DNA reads TGTGCCACCAGTGATTTCGGGGGCCCCAACACTGAAGCTTTCTTT. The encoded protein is CATSDFGGPNTEAFF.

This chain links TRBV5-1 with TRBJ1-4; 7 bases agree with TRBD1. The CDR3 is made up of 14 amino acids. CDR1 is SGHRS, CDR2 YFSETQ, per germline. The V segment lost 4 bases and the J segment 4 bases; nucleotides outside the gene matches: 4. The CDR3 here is CASSTGQLNEKLFF. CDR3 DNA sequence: TGCGCCAGCAGCACGGGACAGCTTAATGAAAAACTGTTTTTT.

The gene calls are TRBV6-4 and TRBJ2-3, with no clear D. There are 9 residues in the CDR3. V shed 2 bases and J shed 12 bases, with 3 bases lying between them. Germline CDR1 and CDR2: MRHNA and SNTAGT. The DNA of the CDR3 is TGTGCCAGCAGTGACCGTCAGTATTTT. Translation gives CASSDRQYF.

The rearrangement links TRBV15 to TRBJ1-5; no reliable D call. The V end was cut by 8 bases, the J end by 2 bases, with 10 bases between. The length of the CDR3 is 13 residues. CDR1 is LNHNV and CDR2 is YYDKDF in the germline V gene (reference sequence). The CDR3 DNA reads TGTGCCACCTCACGGGGTGGCAATCAGCCCCAGCATTTT. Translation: CATSRGGNQPQHF.

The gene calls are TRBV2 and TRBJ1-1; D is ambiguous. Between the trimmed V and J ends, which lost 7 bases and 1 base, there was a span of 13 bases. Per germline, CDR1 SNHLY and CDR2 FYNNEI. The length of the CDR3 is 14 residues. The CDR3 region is CASTAPRGNTEAFF. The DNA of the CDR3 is TGTGCCAGCACCGCCCCCCGGGGGAACACTGAAGCTTTCTTT.

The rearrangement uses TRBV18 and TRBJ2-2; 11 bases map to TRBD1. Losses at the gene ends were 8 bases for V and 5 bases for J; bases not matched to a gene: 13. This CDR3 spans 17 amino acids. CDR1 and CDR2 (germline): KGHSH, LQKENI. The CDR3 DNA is TGTGCCAGCCGGACAGGGGGCAAATCGGTTTATACCGGGGAGCTGTTTTTT. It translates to CASRTGGKSVYTGELFF.

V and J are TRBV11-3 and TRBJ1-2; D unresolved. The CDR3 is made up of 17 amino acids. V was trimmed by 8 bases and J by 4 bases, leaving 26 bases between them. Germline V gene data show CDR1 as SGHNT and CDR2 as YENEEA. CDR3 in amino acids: CASPTPGVPDGSYGYTF. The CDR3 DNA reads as TGTGCCAGCCCAACCCCCGGCGTCCCGGACGGAAGCTATGGCTACACCTTC. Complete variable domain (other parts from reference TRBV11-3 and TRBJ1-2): EAGVVQSPRYKIIEKKQPVAFWCNPISGHNTLYWYLQNLGQGPELLIRYENEEAVDDSQLPKDRFSAERLKGVDSTLKIQPAELGDSAVYLCASPTPGVPDGSYGYTFGSGTRLTVV.

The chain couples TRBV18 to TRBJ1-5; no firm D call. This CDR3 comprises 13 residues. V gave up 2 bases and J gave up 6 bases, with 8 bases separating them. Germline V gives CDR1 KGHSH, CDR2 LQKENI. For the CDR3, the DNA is TGTGCCAGCTCACCAAGATCGGGTCAGCCCCAGCATTTT. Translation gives CASSPRSGQPQHF.

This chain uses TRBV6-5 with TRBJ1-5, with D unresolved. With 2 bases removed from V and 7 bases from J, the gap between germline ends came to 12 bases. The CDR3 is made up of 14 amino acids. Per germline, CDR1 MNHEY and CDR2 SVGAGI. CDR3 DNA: TGTGCCAGCAGTTACGGTTTGGGTAGGCAGCCCCAGCATTTT. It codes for CASSYGLGRQPQHF.

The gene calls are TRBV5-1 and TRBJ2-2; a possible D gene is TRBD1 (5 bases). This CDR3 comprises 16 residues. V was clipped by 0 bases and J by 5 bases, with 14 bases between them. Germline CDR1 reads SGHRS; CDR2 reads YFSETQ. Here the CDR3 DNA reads TGCGCCAGCAGCTTGGATGACAGAATTCGAACCGGGGAGCTGTTTTTT. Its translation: CASSLDDRIRTGELFF.

The CDR3 nucleotides are TGTGCCAGCAGTTTAGGGACAGGTCCTTCCGCGAACACCGGGGAGCTGTTTTTT. It encodes CASSLGTGPSANTGELFF. This sequence joins TRBV28 and TRBJ2-2; 8 nucleotides line up with TRBD1. There are 18 residues in the CDR3. Germline assignment: CDR1 MDHEN and CDR2 SYDVKM. V lost 2 bases and J lost 0; bases outside the gene matches: 8.

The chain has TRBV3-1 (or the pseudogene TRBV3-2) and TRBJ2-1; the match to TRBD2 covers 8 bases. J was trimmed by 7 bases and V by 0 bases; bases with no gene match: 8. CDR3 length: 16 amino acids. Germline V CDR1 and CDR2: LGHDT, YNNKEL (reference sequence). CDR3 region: CASSQDLAGGQNEQFF. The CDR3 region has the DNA TGTGCCAGCAGCCAAGATCTGGCGGGGGGTCAAAATGAGCAGTTCTTC.

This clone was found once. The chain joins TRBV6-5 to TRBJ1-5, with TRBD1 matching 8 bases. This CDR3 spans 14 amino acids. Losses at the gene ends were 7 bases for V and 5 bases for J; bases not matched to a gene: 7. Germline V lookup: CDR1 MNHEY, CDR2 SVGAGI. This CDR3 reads CASNLQGGDQPQHF. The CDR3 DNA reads TGTGCCAGCAACCTACAGGGGGGAGATCAGCCCCAGCATTTT.

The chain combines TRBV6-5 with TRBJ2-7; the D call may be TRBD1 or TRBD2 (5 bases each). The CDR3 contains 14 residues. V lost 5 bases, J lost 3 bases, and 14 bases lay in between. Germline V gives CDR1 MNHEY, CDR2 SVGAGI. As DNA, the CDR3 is TGTGCCAGCAGTCCCCGGGACGGACACTACGAGCAGTACTTC. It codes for CASSPRDGHYEQYF.

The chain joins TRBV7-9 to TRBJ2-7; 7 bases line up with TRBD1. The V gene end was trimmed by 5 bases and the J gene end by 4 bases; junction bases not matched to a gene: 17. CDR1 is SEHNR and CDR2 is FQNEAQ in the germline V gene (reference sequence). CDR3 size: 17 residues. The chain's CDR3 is CASSLPIMGQTRYEQYF. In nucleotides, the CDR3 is TGTGCCAGCAGCCTCCCCATAATGGGACAGACTCGGTACGAGCAGTACTTC.

The CDR3 DNA reads TGTGCCAGCAGTTCAGACATACTGAACACTGAAGCTTTCTTT. This translates into CASSSDILNTEAFF. J is TRBJ1-1 and V is TRBV6-5; D ambiguous. The V end was cut by 4 bases, the J end by 0 bases, with 9 bases between. Germline lookup yields CDR1 MNHEY and CDR2 SVGAGI. The CDR3 sequence is 14 residues long.

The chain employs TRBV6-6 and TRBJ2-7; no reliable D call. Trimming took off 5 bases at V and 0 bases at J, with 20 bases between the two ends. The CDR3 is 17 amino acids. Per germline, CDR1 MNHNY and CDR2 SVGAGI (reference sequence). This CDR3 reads CASSPLVTSKSSYEQYF. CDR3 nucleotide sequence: TGTGCCAGCAGTCCGCTGGTAACATCCAAAAGCTCCTACGAGCAGTACTTC.

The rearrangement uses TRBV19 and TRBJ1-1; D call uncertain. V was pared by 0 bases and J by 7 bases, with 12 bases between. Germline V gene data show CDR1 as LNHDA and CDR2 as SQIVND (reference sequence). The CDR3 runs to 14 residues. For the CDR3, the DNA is TGTGCCAGTAGTATAGATCTATCCCCTGGTGAAGCTTTCTTT. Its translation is CASSIDLSPGEAFF.